These 30 T cell receptor beta chains share one sample of origin, sequenced in a study of cytomegalovirus exposure and HLA in healthy donors. Researchers ran the PCR with 60 Vbeta and 13 Jbeta primers. The table came from immunoSEQ multiplex PCR; TCRdb's copy has only in-frame clones and leaves some out. The table includes around 110,000 clones, around 64% detected once. The sample consisted of PBMCs. The receptor set was obtained from a woman in her twenties or thirties in good health and CMV-seronegative.

This clone was seen only a few times. The genes are TRBV5-6 and TRBJ1-1; 7 bases align to TRBD1. V was pared by 4 bases and J by 6 bases, with 6 bases of the junction left unmatched. The V gene's germline CDR1 is SGHDT and CDR2 YYEEEE. This CDR3 region has 13 residues. CDR3 region: CASSQGDLAEAFF. The CDR3 DNA follows: TGTGCCAGCAGCCAGGGGGATCTCGCTGAAGCTTTCTTT.

The CDR3 DNA sequence: TGTGCCAGCAGCTTAGTGGCAGCCTACAATGAGCAGTTCTTC. Amino acids: CASSLVAAYNEQFF. The gene calls are TRBV13 and TRBJ2-1, with D unresolved. CDR1 PRHDT and CDR2 FYEKMQ come from the germline V gene (reference sequence). This CDR3 has 14 residues. The V gene lost 1 base and the J gene lost 2 bases, with 6 bases spanning the gap.

CDR3 DNA: TGTGCCAGCAGTTTATCTCGGACTAGCGGCCACGAGCAGTACTTC. As protein: CASSLSRTSGHEQYF. The chain combines TRBV27 with TRBJ2-7; 10 nucleotides line up with TRBD2. CDR1 MNHEY and CDR2 SMNVEV come from the germline V gene (reference sequence). The CDR3 extends over 15 amino acids. V shed 0 bases, J shed 5 bases, and the junction held 4 bases outside the gene matches.

The DNA for the CDR3 is TGTGCCAGCAGCCCAAATCCCAGAGGGGCCAAAAACATTCAGTACTTC. It is translated as CASSPNPRGAKNIQYF. J is TRBJ2-4 and V is TRBV7-3; possibly TRBD2 for D (5 bases). Trimming pared 5 bases from V and 1 base from J, leaving 15 bases between. There are 16 residues in the CDR3. The germline CDR1 and CDR2 sequences are SGHTA and FQGTGA.

The V and J genes are TRBV6-1 and TRBJ1-2, with 10 bases aligning to TRBD1. The CDR3 length is 14 residues. The V gene's germline CDR1 is MNHNS and CDR2 SASEGT. V lost 6 bases to trimming and J lost 6 bases; unmatched junction nucleotides: 7. CDR3 nucleotide sequence: TGTGCCAGCAGCCCGGGGACAGGGGCCCATGGCTACACCTTC. It translates to CASSPGTGAHGYTF.

The gene calls are TRBV5-4 and TRBJ1-1, with D possibly TRBD1 on 6 matching bases. The CDR3 loop spans 12 amino acids. V was cut by 5 bases and J by 3 bases, with 8 bases left in between. CDR1 and CDR2 from the germline V gene are SGHNT and YYREEE (reference sequence). The CDR3 DNA reads TGTGCCAGCAGGGGGGGGCACACTGAAGCTTTCTTT. Translated: CASRGGHTEAFF.

The gene calls are TRBV9 and TRBJ2-1; TRBD1 matches at 7 bases. Germline V gene data show CDR1 as SGDLS and CDR2 as YYNGEE. The V segment lost 7 bases and the J segment 3 bases; nucleotides outside the gene matches: 10. The CDR3 runs to 15 residues. Here the CDR3 reads CASGSLGDSYNEQFF. Here the CDR3 DNA reads TGTGCCAGCGGCAGTCTGGGGGACAGCTACAATGAGCAGTTCTTC.

The V call is TRBV6-1, the J call TRBJ2-1; TRBD1 matches 7 bases. V lost 2 bases and J lost 8; bases outside the gene matches: 6. Germline-derived CDR1 and CDR2 are MNHNS and SASEGT. The CDR3 runs to 14 residues. The CDR3 here is CASSERGRVDEQFF. As DNA, the CDR3 is TGTGCCAGCAGTGAAAGGGGGCGAGTCGATGAGCAGTTCTTC.

CDR3 coding DNA: TGTGCCAGTAAACCGACTAGCGGGACTTTCCATGAGCAGTTCTTC. Encoded protein: CASKPTSGTFHEQFF. The chain recombines TRBV19 with TRBJ2-1; 11 bases agree with TRBD2. Germline V gives CDR1 LNHDA, CDR2 SQIVND (reference sequence). CDR3 size: 15 residues. V was pared by 7 bases and J by 8 bases, with 10 bases of the junction left unmatched.

This chain's CDR3 is CASSYSDIYEQYF. In nucleotides, the CDR3 is TGTGCCAGCAGTTACTCGGACATCTACGAGCAGTACTTC. This chain links TRBV6-6 with TRBJ2-7; a possible D gene is TRBD1 (5 bases). Germline V lookup: CDR1 MNHNY, CDR2 SVGAGI (reference sequence). V was shortened by 0 bases and J by 3 bases, with 6 bases between the two germline ends. The CDR3 contains 13 residues.

This clone has just one count. The chain employs TRBV11-2 and TRBJ1-4; 8 bases line up with TRBD1. V gave up 8 bases and J gave up 7 bases; unmatched junction bases: 3. This CDR3 has 12 amino acids. Germline V gives CDR1 SGHAT, CDR2 FQNNGV. In DNA, the CDR3 is TGTGCCAGCCGACAGGGGAGTGAAAAACTGTTTTTT. Translated, it gives CASRQGSEKLFF.

The gene calls are TRBV15 and TRBJ1-1; D might be TRBD1 (5 bases). Germline values: CDR1 LNHNV, CDR2 YYDKDF (reference sequence). With 0 bases removed from V and 7 bases from J, the gap between germline ends came to 6 bases. This CDR3 contains 12 residues. The CDR3 DNA reads as TGTGCCACCAGCAGAGATACAGGTGAAGCTTTCTTT. It specifies CATSRDTGEAFF.

This sequence joins TRBV11-1 and TRBJ2-3, with 10 bases matching TRBD2. Germline V gives CDR1 SGHAT, CDR2 FQDESV (reference sequence). V gave up 5 bases and J gave up 2 bases; unmatched junction bases: 4. The CDR3 runs to 15 residues. CDR3 DNA: TGTGCCAGCAGCCTGGGACTAGCGACCACAGATACGCAGTATTTT. Protein sequence: CASSLGLATTDTQYF.

J is TRBJ2-5 and V is TRBV7-2, with 10 bases fitting TRBD2. The DNA matches TRBJ2-7 better at its end, which makes the J call doubtful. The CDR3 is 17 amino acids. The germline CDR1 and CDR2 sequences are SGHTA and FQGNSA. The CDR3 spells CASSLVLTSGTSYEQYF. In DNA, the CDR3 is TGTGCCAGCAGCTTAGTGCTAACTAGCGGGACGTCCTACGAGCAGTACTTC.

V usage is TRBV5-5 and J usage is TRBJ1-2, with 9 bases that match TRBD1. The CDR3 loop spans 15 amino acids. Germline loops: CDR1 SGHKS, CDR2 YYEKEE (reference sequence). Trimming cost V 4 bases and J 7 bases; bases outside gene matches: 11. The CDR3 DNA follows: TGTGCCAGCAGCGGAACGGACAGGGGTTCCTTTGGCTACACCTTC. Its translation is CASSGTDRGSFGYTF.

This clone was detected once. The rearrangement joins TRBV18 to TRBJ2-2; TRBD1 matches at 9 bases. The germline V gene encodes CDR1 KGHSH and CDR2 LQKENI. V was pared by 5 bases and J by 4 bases, with 11 bases of the junction left unmatched. The CDR3 has 17 amino acids. The DNA of the CDR3 is TGTGCCAGCTCAACGAGTACAGGGGGCGGCCTCACCGGGGAGCTGTTTTTT. It specifies CASSTSTGGGLTGELFF.

The chain is built from TRBV5-1 and TRBJ2-3; 8 positions match TRBD1. The length of the CDR3 is 14 residues. The V and J ends lost 4 bases and 2 bases, in that order; junction bases with no gene match: 3. Germline CDR1 is SGHRS and CDR2 is YFSETQ. The CDR3 DNA reads TGCGCCAGCAGCCCGACAGGGGCCACAGATACGCAGTATTTT. Translation gives CASSPTGATDTQYF. The full variable domain, with the rest looked up from reference TRBV5-1 and TRBJ2-3, is KAGVTQTPRYLIKTRGQQVTLSCSPISGHRSVSWYQQTPGQGLQFLFEYFSETQRNKGNFPGRFSGRQFSNSRSEMNVSTLELGDSALYLCASSPTGATDTQYFGPGTRLTVL.

This chain connects TRBV6-1 to TRBJ2-7, with 9 bases that match TRBD1. Germline V gene data show CDR1 as MNHNS and CDR2 as SASEGT. V gave up 6 bases and J gave up 5 bases; unmatched junction bases: 8. The CDR3 contains 14 residues. CDR3 loop: CASRPGQGENEQYF. The CDR3 DNA reads as TGTGCCAGCAGACCGGGACAGGGAGAAAACGAGCAGTACTTC.

The J gene is TRBJ1-6, the V gene TRBV2; D possibly corresponds to TRBD1 (6 bases). The germline V gene has CDR1 SNHLY and CDR2 FYNNEI. Trimming took 3 bases from V and 6 from J, leaving 21 bases between them. The CDR3 has 18 amino acids. The CDR3 region has the DNA TGTGCCAGCAGTGAGCAACAGGGCGCCACTATAAGTAATTCACCCCTCCACTTT. Its protein product is CASSEQQGATISNSPLHF.

The gene calls are TRBV5-1 and TRBJ2-2; 8 positions match TRBD1. The CDR3 runs to 18 residues. V shed 3 bases and J 2 bases; nucleotides not matched to a gene: 12. Per germline, CDR1 SGHRS and CDR2 YFSETQ. In DNA, the CDR3 is TGCGCCAGCAGCTCTTCCAATAGGACAGGGAGCAACACCGGGGAGCTGTTTTTT. Encoded protein: CASSSSNRTGSNTGELFF.

The chain employs TRBV30 and TRBJ2-1; 9 positions match TRBD1. The CDR3 loop spans 13 amino acids. Losses at the gene ends were 3 bases for V and 8 bases for J; bases not matched to a gene: 5. Germline V gene data show CDR1 as GTSNPN and CDR2 as SVGIG (reference sequence). The CDR3, as DNA: TGTGCCTGGAGCAGGACAGGGGACCATGAGCAGTTCTTC. Its protein product is CAWSRTGDHEQFF.

The chain uses TRBV7-2 and TRBJ2-7; 11 bases line up with TRBD2. V was clipped by 1 base and J by 2 bases; unmatched bases: 10. The germline CDR1 and CDR2 sequences are SGHTA and FQGNSA. The CDR3 contains 18 residues. This CDR3 is CASSLVFSGRAIPYEQYF. CDR3 DNA sequence: TGTGCCAGCAGCTTAGTTTTTAGCGGGAGGGCCATTCCCTACGAGCAGTACTTC. Together with reference TRBV7-2 and TRBJ2-7, the CDR3 gives the full variable domain: GAGVSQSPSNKVTEKGKDVELRCDPISGHTALYWYRQSLGQGLEFLIYFQGNSAPDKSGLPSDRFSAERTGGSVSTLTIQRTQQEDSAVYLCASSLVFSGRAIPYEQYFGPGTRLTVT.

This clone is labeled medium-sized. The chain employs TRBV2 and TRBJ2-3; 9 bases map to TRBD1. V lost 4 bases, J lost 3 bases, and 2 bases stayed unmatched. This CDR3 has 14 residues. Germline CDR1 is SNHLY and CDR2 is FYNNEI. CDR3 protein: CASSVTGGTDTQYF. CDR3 DNA: TGTGCCAGCAGTGTGACAGGGGGAACAGATACGCAGTATTTT.

This chain connects TRBV9 to TRBJ2-3; 11 bases match TRBD1. J gave up 6 bases and V 0 bases, and 6 bases lay outside the gene matches. Germline V gene lookup returns CDR1 SGDLS and CDR2 YYNGEE. This CDR3 is built from 16 residues. The CDR3 region is CASSVEGTGGDDTQYF. CDR3 DNA sequence: TGTGCCAGCAGCGTAGAAGGGACAGGGGGAGATGATACGCAGTATTTT.

The chain combines TRBV5-4 with TRBJ1-1, with TRBD1 matching 8 bases. CDR1 is SGHNT and CDR2 is YYREEE in the germline V gene (reference sequence). The V and J ends lost 1 base and 2 bases, in that order; junction bases with no gene match: 4. The CDR3 has 15 residues. CDR3 sequence: CASSLTTGGNTEAFF. The CDR3 DNA reads TGTGCCAGCAGCTTGACTACAGGGGGAAACACTGAAGCTTTCTTT.

V and J are TRBV7-2 and TRBJ2-3; D might be TRBD2 (5 bases). Trimming left V 5 bases short and J 1 base short, with 10 bases between. CDR3 length: 14 amino acids. In germline, CDR1 is SGHTA, CDR2 FQGNSA. CDR3 amino acids: CASSPGGGTDTQYF. The CDR3 coding sequence is TGTGCCAGCAGCCCCGGAGGAGGCACAGATACGCAGTATTTT. The complete variable domain, with remaining parts taken from reference TRBV7-2 and TRBJ2-3, reads GAGVSQSPSNKVTEKGKDVELRCDPISGHTALYWYRQSLGQGLEFLIYFQGNSAPDKSGLPSDRFSAERTGGSVSTLTIQRTQQEDSAVYLCASSPGGGTDTQYFGPGTRLTVL.

A note on this clone: Germline and junction disagree at one end, which may indicate a read error. Additional DNA sequences in this sample encode the identical CDR3. The chain uses TRBV12-5 and TRBJ2-2, with 7 bases fitting TRBD2. The CDR3 consists of 14 residues. Germline V CDR1 and CDR2: LGHNT, FRNRAP. The CDR3 nucleotides are TGTGCTAGTGGGTTGGGAGGGCCCACCGGGGAGCTGTTTTTT. Protein sequence: CASGLGGPTGELFF.

The chain recombines TRBV7-9 with TRBJ1-4; D uncertain. The CDR3 is 14 amino acids. V was pared by 5 bases and J by 0 bases, with 7 bases between. Per germline, CDR1 SEHNR and CDR2 FQNEAQ (reference sequence). CDR3 residues: CASSRRTTNEKLFF. The CDR3 coding sequence is TGTGCCAGCAGCCGCAGGACAACTAATGAAAAACTGTTTTTT. Variable domain in full (rest from reference TRBV7-9 and TRBJ1-4): DTGVSQNPRHKITKRGQNVTFRCDPISEHNRLYWYRQTLGQGPEFLTYFQNEAQLEKSRLLSDRFSAERPKGSFSTLEIQRTEQGDSAMYLCASSRRTTNEKLFFGSGTQLSVL.

This chain uses TRBV27 with TRBJ2-3; 7 bases agree with TRBD2. CDR3 size: 17 residues. The germline V gene encodes CDR1 MNHEY and CDR2 SMNVEV (reference sequence). V gave up 3 bases and J gave up 1 base; unmatched junction bases: 10. CDR3 DNA sequence: TGTGCCAGCAGTTTGGGAGGTCTAGCGGCCCGCACAGATACGCAGTATTTT. Amino acid sequence: CASSLGGLAARTDTQYF.

The chain links TRBV19 to TRBJ1-1, with TRBD1 identical over 7 bases. This CDR3 comprises 14 residues. CDR1 and CDR2 (germline): LNHDA, SQIVND (reference sequence). With V trimmed by 6 bases and J by 6 bases, 10 bases remained unmatched. CDR3 bases: TGTGCCAGTAGGTTCGACAGGGAAATTCCTGAAGCTTTCTTT. It yields the protein CASRFDREIPEAFF.